This T cell receptor (beta chain) was sequenced during a study of blood T cell repertoires in COVID-19 (TCRdb year 2020). For the study in its entirety: Collaborator samples came from the United States, Italy and Spain and covered acute and convalescent phases of COVID-19. The material from the prospective study consisted of cDNA or gDNA derived from T cells, B-cell-depleted T cells, or PBMCs. The repertoires were made available in a free public database intended to serve as a resource for research on the immune response to SARS-CoV-2. Samples were obtained from the ongoing ImmuneRACE study (first 160 participants) and from 1,254 subjects provided by 6 global collaborators. Deeply sampled blood TCRbeta repertoires from subjects exposed to, actively infected with, or recovered from COVID-19 were included in the dataset. Sample metadata almost always included a de-identified subject ID, COVID-19 status, age in years and sex. Where HLA class I and class II types were available, the types were taken from metadata supplied by the sample provider, not from assay-based typing.

Concerning this clone: The target of this receptor is not known. No base quality values were provided; no much bigger clone lies one nucleotide off.

The research as a whole found: The quantity of clinical and demographic metadata differed by source and by participant and was supplied without curation.

TCRbeta CDR3 regions were amplified from genomic DNA using the immunoSEQ Assay, a bias-controlled multiplex PCR. Under the source paper's analysis protocol: Nucleated cell counts per sample were estimated from amplification of reference gene primers within the assay. To quantify the absolute abundance of each unique TCRbeta CDR3 rearrangement, sequence reads were collapsed and filtered. For each sample, productive Simpson clonality was calculated as the square root of Simpson's diversity index across productive rearrangements. TCRdb took over this immuneACCESS table, retaining in-frame rearrangements with V and J assigned. Such tables are incomplete; in checked studies, under half of the missing clones stem from an unresolved V gene, and the remainder is unexplained. For V, J and clone size, that table is used; D and trimming come from the DNA. Recorded for this sample are about 270,000 clones; 75% to 90% of them occurred a single time. The biggest ten clones account for under 2.5% of the sample.

Whole blood was collected in K2EDTA tubes by collaborating institutions according to the institutions' own protocols. Collaborator samples were shipped for TCRbeta analysis as frozen whole blood, isolated PBMCs, or DNA extracted from either sample type. Taken from cysteine to phenylalanine, the CDR3 has 14 residues. The DNA shown is the 42-base CDR3, in frame from base 1. CDR1 and CDR2 are read off the germline V gene as SNHLY and FYNNEI. Germline trimming: 5 bases from V, 2 bases from J; junction bases outside gene matches: 5. This sequence uses TRBV2 and TRBJ2-7, with 8 bases matching TRBD1. The source is a man in his fifties or sixties with acute or convalescent COVID-19. Input material: peripheral blood. In nucleotide form, the sequence is TGTGCCAGCAGTAGACAGGGGCCCCCCTACGAGCAGTACTTC. It translates to CASSRQGPPYEQYF.